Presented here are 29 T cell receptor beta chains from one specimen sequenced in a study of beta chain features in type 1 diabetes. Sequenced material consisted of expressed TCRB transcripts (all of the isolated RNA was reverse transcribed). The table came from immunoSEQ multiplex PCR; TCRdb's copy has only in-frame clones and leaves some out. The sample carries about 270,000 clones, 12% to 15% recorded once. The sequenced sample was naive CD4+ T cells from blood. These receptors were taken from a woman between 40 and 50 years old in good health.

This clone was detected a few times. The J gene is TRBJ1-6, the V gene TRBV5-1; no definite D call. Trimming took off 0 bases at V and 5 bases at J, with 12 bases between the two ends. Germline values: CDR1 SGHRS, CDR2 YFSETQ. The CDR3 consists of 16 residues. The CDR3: CASSLVEGSNNSPLHF. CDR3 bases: TGCGCCAGCAGCTTGGTAGAGGGCAGCAATAATTCACCCCTCCACTTT.

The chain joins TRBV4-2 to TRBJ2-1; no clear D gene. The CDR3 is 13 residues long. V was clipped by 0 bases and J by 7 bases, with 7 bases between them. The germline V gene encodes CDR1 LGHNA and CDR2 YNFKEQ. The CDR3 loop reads CASSQDLENEQFF. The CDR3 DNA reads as TGTGCCAGCAGCCAAGACTTGGAGAATGAGCAGTTCTTC.

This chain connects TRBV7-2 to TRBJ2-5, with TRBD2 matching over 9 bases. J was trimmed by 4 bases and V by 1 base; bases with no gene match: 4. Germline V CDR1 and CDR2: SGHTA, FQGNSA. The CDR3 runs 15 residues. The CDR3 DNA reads TGTGCCAGCAGCTTAGTTAGCGGGGGTTTAGAGACCCAGTACTTC. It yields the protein CASSLVSGGLETQYF.

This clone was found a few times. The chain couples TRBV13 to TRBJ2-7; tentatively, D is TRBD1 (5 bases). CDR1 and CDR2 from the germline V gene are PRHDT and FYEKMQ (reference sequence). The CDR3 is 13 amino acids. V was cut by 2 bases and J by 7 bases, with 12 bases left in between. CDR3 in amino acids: CASSLKGVGEQYF. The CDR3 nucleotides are TGTGCCAGCAGCTTAAAAGGGGTAGGTGAGCAGTACTTC.

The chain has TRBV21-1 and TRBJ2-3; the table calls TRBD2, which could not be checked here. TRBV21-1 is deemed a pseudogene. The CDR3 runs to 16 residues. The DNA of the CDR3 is TGTGCCAGCATCTCCCCTCCGCGGGGGGGCACAGATACGCAGTATTTT. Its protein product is CASISPPRGGTDTQYF.

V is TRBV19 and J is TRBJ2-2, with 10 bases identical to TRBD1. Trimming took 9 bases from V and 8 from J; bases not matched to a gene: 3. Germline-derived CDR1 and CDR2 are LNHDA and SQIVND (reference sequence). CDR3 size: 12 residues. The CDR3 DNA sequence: TGTGCCAGCGGGACAGGGGAAGGGGAGCTGTTTTTT. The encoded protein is CASGTGEGELFF.

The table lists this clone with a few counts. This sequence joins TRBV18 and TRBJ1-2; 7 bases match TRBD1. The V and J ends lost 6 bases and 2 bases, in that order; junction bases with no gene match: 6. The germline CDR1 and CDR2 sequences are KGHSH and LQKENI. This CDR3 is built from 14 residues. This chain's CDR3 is CASSRQGRNYGYTF. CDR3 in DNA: TGTGCCAGCTCTAGACAGGGAAGGAACTATGGCTACACCTTC. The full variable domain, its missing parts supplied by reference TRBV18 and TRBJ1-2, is NAGVMQNPRHLVRRRGQEARLRCSPMKGHSHVYWYRQLPEEGLKFMVYLQKENIIDESGMPKERFSAEFPKEGPSILRIQQVVRGDSAAYFCASSRQGRNYGYTFGSGTRLTVV.

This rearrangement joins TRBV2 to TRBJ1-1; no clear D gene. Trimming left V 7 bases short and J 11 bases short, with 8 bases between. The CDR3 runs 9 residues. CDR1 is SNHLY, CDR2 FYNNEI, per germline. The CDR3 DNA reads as TGTGCCAGCACCCCCAGGGCTTTCTTT. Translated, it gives CASTPRAFF.

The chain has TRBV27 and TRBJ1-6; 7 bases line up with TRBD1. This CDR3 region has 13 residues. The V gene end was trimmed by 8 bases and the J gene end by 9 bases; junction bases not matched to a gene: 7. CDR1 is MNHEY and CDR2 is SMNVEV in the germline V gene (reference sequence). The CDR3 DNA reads TGTGCCAGCCAAAGGACAGGCGCTTCACCCCTCCACTTT. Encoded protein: CASQRTGASPLHF.

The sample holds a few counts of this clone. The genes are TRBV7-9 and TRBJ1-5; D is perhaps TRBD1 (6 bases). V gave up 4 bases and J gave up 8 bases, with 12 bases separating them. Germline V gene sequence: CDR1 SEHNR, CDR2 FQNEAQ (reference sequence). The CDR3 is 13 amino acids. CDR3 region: CASSSGVSEPQHF. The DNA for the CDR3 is TGTGCCAGCAGCTCAGGGGTTAGTGAGCCCCAGCATTTT.

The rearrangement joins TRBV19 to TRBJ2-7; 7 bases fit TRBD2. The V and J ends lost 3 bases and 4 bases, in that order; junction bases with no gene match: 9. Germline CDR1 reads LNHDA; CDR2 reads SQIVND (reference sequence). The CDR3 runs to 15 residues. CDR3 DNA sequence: TGTGCCAGTAGTATCCCGGGGGAGGGTGTATACGAGCAGTACTTC. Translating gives CASSIPGEGVYEQYF. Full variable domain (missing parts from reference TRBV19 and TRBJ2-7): DGGITQSPKYLFRKEGQNVTLSCEQNLNHDAMYWYRQDPGQGLRLIYYSQIVNDFQKGDIAEGYSVSREKKESFPLTVTSAQKNPTAFYLCASSIPGEGVYEQYFGPGTRLTVT.

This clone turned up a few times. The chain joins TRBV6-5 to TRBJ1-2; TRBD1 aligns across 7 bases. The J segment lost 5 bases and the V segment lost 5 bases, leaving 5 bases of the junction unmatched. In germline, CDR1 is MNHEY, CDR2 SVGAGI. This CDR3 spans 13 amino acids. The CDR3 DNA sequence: TGTGCCAGCAGTCCGACAGGGATGTATGGCTACACCTTC. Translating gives CASSPTGMYGYTF.

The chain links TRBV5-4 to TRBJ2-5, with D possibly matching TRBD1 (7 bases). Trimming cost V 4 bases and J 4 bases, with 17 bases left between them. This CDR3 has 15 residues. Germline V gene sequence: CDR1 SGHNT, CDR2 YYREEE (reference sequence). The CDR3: CASSPRRGLVETQYF. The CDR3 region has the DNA TGTGCCAGCAGCCCGCGGAGGGGGCTCGTAGAGACCCAGTACTTC.

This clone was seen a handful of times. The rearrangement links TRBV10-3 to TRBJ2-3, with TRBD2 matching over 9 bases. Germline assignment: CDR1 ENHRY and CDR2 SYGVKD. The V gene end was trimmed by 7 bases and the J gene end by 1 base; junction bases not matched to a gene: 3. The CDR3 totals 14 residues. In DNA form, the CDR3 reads TGTGCCATCAAATCTAGCGGGGGCACAGATACGCAGTATTTT. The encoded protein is CAIKSSGGTDTQYF.

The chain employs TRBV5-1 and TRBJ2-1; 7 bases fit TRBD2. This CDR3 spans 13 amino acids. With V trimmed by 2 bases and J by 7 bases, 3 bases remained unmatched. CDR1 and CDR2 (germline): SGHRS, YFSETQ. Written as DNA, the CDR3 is TGCGCCAGCAGCTTCGTCGGGGGGAATGAGCAGTTCTTC. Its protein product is CASSFVGGNEQFF.

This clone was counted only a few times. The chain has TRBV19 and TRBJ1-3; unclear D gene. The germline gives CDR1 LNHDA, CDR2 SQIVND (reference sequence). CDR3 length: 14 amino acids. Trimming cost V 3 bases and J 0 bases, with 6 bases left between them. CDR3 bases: TGTGCCAGTAGTATTCTGAGCTCTGGAAACACCATATATTTT. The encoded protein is CASSILSSGNTIYF.

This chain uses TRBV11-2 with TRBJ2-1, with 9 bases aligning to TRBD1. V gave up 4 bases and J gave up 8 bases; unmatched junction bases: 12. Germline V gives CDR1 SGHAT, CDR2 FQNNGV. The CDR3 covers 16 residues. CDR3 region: CASSSETGTGSDEQFF. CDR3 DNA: TGTGCCAGCAGCTCAGAGACCGGGACAGGGTCGGATGAGCAGTTCTTC.

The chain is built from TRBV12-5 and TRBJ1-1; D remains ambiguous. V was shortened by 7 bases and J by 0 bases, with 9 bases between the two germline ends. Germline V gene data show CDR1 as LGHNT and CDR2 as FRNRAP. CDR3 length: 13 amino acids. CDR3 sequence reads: CASAGNMNTEAFF. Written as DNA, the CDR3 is TGTGCTAGTGCCGGGAACATGAACACTGAAGCTTTCTTT.

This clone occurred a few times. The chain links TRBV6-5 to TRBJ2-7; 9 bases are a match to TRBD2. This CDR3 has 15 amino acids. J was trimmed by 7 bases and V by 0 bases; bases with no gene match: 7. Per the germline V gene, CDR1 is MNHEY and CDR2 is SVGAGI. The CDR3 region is CASSYSIAGAREQYF. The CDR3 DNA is TGTGCCAGCAGTTACTCGATAGCGGGGGCACGAGAGCAGTACTTC.

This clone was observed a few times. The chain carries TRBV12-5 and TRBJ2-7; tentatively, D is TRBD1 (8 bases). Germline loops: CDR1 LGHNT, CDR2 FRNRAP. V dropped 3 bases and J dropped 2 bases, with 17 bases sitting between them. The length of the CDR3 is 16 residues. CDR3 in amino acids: CASGFRGDRTTYEQYF. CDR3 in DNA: TGTGCTAGTGGTTTTCGGGGGGACAGGACCACCTACGAGCAGTACTTC.

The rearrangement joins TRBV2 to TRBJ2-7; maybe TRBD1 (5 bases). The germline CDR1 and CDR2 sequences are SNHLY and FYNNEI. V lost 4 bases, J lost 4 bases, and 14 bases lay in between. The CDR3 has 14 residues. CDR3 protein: CASSVGASRYEQYF. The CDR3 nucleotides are TGTGCCAGCAGTGTTGGGGCCTCCAGGTACGAGCAGTACTTC.

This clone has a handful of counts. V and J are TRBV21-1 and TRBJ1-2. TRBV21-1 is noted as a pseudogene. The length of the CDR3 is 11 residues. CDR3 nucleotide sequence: TGTGCCAGCAGCAAAGGCGCAGGCTACACCTTC. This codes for CASSKGAGYTF.

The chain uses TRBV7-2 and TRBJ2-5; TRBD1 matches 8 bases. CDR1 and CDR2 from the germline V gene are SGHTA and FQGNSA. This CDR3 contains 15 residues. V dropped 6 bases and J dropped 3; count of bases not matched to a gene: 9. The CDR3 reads CASRISRGLEETQYF. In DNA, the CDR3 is TGTGCCAGCAGAATAAGCAGGGGGCTCGAAGAGACCCAGTACTTC.

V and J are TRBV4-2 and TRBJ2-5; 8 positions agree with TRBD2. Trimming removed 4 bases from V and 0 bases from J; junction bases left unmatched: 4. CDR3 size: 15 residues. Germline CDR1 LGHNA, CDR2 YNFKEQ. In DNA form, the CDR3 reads TGTGCCAGCAGCCTTAGCGGGGTCAACCAAGAGACCCAGTACTTC. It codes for CASSLSGVNQETQYF.

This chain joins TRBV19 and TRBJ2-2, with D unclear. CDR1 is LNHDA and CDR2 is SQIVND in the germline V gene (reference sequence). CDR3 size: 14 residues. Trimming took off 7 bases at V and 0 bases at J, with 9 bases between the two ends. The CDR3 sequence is CASIRSSNTGELFF. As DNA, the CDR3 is TGTGCCAGTATTCGGTCGTCGAACACCGGGGAGCTGTTTTTT.

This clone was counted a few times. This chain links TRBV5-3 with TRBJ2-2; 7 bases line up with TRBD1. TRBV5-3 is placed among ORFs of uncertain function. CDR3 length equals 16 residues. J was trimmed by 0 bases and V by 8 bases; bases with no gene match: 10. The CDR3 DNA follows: TGTGCCAGGGTAAAGGGACAGATTACGAACACCGGGGAGCTGTTTTTT. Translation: CARVKGQITNTGELFF.

The CDR3: CASRAGQGRLSGNTIYF. CDR3 DNA sequence: TGTGCCAGCAGGGCCGGACAGGGGAGACTCTCTGGAAACACCATATATTTT. The chain employs TRBV2 and TRBJ1-3; 9 bases are shared with TRBD1. The CDR3 is made up of 17 amino acids. Germline V gene sequence: CDR1 SNHLY, CDR2 FYNNEI. J lost 0 bases, V lost 6 bases, and 9 bases had no gene match.

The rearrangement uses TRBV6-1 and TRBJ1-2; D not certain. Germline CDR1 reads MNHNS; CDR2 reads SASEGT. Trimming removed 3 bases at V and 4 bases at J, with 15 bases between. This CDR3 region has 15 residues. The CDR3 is CASSDSSAGAYGYTF. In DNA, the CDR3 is TGTGCCAGCAGTGATAGTTCTGCAGGTGCCTATGGCTACACCTTC.

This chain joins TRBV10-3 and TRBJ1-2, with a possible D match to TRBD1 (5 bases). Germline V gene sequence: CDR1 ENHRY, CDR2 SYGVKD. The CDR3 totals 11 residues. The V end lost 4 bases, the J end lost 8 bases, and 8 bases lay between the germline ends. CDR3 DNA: TGTGCCATCAGTGGGGGGGAAGGCTACACCTTC. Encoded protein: CAISGGEGYTF.